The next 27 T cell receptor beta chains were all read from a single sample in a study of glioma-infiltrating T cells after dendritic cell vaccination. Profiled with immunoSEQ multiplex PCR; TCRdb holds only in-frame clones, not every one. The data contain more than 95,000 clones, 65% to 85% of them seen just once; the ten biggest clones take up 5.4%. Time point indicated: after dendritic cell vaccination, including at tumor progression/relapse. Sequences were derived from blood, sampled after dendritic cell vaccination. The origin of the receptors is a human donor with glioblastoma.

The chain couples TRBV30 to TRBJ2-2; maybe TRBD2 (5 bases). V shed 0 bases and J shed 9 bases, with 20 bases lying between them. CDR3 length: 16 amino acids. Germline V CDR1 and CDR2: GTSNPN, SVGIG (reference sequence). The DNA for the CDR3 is TGTGCCTGGAGTGTACTGGGGAGTGGGGTAACCAGGGAGCTGTTTTTT. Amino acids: CAWSVLGSGVTRELFF.

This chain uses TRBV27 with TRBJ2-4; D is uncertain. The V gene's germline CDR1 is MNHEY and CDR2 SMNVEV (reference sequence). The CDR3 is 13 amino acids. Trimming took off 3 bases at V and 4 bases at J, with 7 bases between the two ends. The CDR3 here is CASSFSEKNIQYF. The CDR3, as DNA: TGTGCCAGCAGTTTTTCGGAGAAAAACATTCAGTACTTC.

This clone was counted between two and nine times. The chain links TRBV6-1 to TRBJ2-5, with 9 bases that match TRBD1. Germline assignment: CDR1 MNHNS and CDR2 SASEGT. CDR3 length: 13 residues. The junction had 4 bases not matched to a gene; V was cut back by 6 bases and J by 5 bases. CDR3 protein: CASSGQGRETQYF. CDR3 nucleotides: TGTGCCAGCAGCGGACAGGGGCGCGAGACCCAGTACTTC.

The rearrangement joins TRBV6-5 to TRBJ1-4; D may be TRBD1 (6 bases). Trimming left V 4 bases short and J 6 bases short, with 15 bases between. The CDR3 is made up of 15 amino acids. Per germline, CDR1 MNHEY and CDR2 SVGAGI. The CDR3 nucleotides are TGTGCCAGCAGTTCCGGACAGCCCGGTTATGAAAAACTGTTTTTT. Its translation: CASSSGQPGYEKLFF.

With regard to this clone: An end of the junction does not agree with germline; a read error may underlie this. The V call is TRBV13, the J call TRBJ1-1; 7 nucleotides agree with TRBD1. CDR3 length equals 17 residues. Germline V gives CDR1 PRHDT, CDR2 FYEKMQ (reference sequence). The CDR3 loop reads CASSLGPGGYPNTEAFF. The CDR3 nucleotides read TGTGCCAGCAGCCTAGGTCCAGGGGGTTATCCGAACACTGAAGCTTTCTTT.

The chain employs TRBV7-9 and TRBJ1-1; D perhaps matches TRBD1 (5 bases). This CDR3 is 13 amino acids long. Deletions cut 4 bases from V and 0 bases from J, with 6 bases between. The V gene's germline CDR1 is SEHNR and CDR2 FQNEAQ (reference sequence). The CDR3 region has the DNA TGTGCCAGCAGCTCGACAGTGAACACTGAAGCTTTCTTT. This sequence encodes CASSSTVNTEAFF.

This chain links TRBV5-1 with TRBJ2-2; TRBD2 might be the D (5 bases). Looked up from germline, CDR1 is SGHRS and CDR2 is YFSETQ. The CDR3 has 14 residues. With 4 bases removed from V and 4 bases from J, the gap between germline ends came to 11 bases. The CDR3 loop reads CASSRSGGTGELFF. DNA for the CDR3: TGCGCCAGCAGCCGGAGCGGAGGCACCGGGGAGCTGTTTTTT.

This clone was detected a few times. The CDR3 region is CASSGRALSVAFF. DNA of the CDR3: TGTGCCAGCAGTGGGCGGGCCTTAAGTGTAGCTTTCTTT. The chain couples TRBV6-1 to TRBJ1-1; D is uncertain. The germline V gene encodes CDR1 MNHNS and CDR2 SASEGT. This CDR3 comprises 13 residues. V shed 4 bases and J shed 10 bases, with 16 bases lying between them.

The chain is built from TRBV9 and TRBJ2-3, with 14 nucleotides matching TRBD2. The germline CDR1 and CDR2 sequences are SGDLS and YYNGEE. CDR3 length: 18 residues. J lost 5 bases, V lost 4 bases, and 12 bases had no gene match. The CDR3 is CASSPLGLAGVGGDTQYF. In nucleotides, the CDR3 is TGTGCCAGCAGCCCCTTGGGACTAGCGGGGGTCGGGGGAGATACGCAGTATTTT.

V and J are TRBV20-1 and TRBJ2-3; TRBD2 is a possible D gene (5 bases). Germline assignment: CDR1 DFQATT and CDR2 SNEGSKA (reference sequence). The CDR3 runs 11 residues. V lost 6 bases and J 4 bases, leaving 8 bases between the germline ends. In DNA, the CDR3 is TGCAGTGCGGGAGACGCAGATACGCAGTATTTT. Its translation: CSAGDADTQYF.

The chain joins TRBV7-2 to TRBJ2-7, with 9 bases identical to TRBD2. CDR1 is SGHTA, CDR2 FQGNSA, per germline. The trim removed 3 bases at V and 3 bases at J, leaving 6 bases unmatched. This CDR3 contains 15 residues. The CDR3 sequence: CASSFLASGNYEQYF. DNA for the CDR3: TGTGCCAGCAGCTTTTTGGCTAGCGGGAACTACGAGCAGTACTTC.

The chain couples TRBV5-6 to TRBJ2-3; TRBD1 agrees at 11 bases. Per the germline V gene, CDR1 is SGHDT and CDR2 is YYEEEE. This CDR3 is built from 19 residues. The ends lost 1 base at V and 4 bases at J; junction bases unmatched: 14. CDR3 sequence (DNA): TGTGCCAGCAGCTTGATAGGACAGGGGGCAAGAGTGAGCGCAGATACGCAGTATTTT. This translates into CASSLIGQGARVSADTQYF. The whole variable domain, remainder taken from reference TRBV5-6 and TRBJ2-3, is DAGVTQSPTHLIKTRGQQVTLRCSPKSGHDTVSWYQQALGQGPQFIFQYYEEEERQRGNFPDRFSGHQFPNYSSELNVNALLLGDSALYLCASSLIGQGARVSADTQYFGPGTRLTVL.

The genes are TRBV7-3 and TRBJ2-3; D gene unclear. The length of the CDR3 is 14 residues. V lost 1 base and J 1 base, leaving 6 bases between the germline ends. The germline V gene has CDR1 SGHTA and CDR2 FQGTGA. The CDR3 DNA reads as TGTGCCAGCAGCTTAATTTCGGGCACAGATACGCAGTATTTT. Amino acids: CASSLISGTDTQYF.

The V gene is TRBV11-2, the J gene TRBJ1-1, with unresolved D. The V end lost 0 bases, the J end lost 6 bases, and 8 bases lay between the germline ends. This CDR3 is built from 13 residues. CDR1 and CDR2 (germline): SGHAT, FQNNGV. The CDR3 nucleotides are TGTGCCAGCAGCTTAGACCCCCGGGCTGAAGCTTTCTTT. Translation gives CASSLDPRAEAFF.

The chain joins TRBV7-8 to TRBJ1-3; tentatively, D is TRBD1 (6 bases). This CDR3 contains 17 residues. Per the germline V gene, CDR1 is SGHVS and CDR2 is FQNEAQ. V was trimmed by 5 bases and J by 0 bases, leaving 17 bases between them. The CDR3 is CASSILRTEASGNTIYF. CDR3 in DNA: TGTGCCAGCAGCATTCTGAGGACAGAAGCCTCTGGAAACACCATATATTTT.

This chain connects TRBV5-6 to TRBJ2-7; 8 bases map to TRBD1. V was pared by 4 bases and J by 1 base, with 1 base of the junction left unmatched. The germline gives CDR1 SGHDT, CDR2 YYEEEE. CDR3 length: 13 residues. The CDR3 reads CASSRDRSYEQYF. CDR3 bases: TGTGCCAGCAGCAGGGACAGGTCCTACGAGCAGTACTTC.

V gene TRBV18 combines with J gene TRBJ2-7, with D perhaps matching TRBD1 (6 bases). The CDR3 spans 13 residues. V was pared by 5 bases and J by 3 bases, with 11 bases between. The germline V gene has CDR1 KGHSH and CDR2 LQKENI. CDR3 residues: CASSTMTGYEQYF. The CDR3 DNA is TGTGCCAGCTCAACAATGACAGGCTACGAGCAGTACTTC.

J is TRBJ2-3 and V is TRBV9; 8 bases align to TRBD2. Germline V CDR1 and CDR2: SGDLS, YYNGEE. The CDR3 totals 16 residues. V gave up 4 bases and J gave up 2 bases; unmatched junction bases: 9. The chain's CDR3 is CASSLSGLGLTDTQYF. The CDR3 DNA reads TGTGCCAGCAGCCTTTCGGGACTAGGGCTCACAGATACGCAGTATTTT.

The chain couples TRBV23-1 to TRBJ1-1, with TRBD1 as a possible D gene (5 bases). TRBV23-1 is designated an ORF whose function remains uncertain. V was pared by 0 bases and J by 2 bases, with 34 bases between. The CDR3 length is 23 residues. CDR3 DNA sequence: TGCGCCAGCAGTCAATCCCTCCCGGCGGACATACGACTGAGGCGAATTAAAAACACTGAAGCTTTCTTT. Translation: CASSQSLPADIRLRRIKNTEAFF.

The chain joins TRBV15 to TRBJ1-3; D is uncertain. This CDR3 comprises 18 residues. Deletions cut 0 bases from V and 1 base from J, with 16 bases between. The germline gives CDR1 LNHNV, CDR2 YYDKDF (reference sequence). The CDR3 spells CATSRDRGGFKSGNTIYF. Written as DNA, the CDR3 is TGTGCCACCAGCAGAGATCGGGGAGGGTTTAAGTCTGGAAACACCATATATTTT. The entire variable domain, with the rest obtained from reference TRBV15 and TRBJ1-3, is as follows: DAMVIQNPRYQVTQFGKPVTLSCSQTLNHNVMYWYQQKSSQAPKLLFHYYDKDFNNEADTPDNFQSRRPNTSFCFLDIRSPGLGDTAMYLCATSRDRGGFKSGNTIYFGEGSWLTVV.

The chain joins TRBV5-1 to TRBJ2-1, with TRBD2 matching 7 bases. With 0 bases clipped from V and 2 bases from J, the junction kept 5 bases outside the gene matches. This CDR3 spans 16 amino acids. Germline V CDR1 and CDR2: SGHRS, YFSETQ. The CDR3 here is CASSLVGGTTYNEQFF. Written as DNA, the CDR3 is TGCGCCAGCAGCTTGGTCGGGGGGACGACCTACAATGAGCAGTTCTTC.

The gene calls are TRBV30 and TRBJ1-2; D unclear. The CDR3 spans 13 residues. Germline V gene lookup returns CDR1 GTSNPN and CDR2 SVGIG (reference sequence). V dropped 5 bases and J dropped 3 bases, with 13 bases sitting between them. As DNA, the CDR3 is TGTGCCTGGGCGCGGGGAAGAGACTATGGCTACACCTTC. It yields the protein CAWARGRDYGYTF.

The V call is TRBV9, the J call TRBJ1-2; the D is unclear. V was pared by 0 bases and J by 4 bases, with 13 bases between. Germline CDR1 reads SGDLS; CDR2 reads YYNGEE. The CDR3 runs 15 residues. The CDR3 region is CASSVGPDGIYGYTF. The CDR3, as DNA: TGTGCCAGCAGCGTAGGCCCCGACGGGATCTATGGCTACACCTTC.

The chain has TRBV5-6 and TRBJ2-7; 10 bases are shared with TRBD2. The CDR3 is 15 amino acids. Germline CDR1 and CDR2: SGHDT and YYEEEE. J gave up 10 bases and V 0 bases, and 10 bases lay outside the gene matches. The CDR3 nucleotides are TGTGCCAGCAGCTTGGAACGGACTAGCGGAATGGCCCAGTACTTC. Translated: CASSLERTSGMAQYF.

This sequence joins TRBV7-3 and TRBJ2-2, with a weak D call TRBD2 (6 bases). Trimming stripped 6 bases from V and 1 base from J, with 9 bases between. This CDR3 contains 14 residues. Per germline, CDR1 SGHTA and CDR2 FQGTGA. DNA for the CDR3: TGTGCCAGCAGAGTGGGGGGGAACACCGGGGAGCTGTTTTTT. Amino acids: CASRVGGNTGELFF.

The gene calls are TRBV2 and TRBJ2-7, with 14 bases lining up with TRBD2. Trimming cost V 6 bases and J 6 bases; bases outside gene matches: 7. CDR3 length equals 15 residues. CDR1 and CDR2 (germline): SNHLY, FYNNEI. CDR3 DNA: TGTGCCAGCAGGCTAGGGACTAGCGGGGGCGTCGAGCAGTACTTC. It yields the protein CASRLGTSGGVEQYF.

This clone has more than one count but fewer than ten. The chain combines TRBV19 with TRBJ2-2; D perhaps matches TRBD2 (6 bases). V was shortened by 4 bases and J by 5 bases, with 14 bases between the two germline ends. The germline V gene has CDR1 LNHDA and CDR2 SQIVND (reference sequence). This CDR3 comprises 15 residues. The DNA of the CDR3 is TGTGCCAGTAGTACCGCGGGACGGAGGACCGGGGAGCTGTTTTTT. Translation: CASSTAGRRTGELFF.